This is a list of T cell receptor beta chains from one sample in a study of identical twins. MiXCR, run by TCRdb on the 5' RACE reads, gives a single entry per CDR3 protein. The repertoire consists of about 520,000 distinct CDR3 sequences, with less than 25% occurring once and the leading ten covering around 1%. The same specimen was also included in a second study, on T cells expressing NK-cell markers.

Sequencing was performed on CD4+ T cells sorted from blood. These TCRs come from a woman younger than 30 in good health. Both conserved end residues are part of each CDR3. The order of the fields is CDR3 protein, CDR3 DNA, clone size, V gene, J gene, D gene. D genes are given only for firm matches. Size tells how often a clone was seen (once, few, many) or the class of an expanded clone, and some rows leave it out.

CDR3: CASSLLAGGLADTQYF
DNA: TGTGCCAGCAGCCTCTTAGCGGGAGGGTTGGCAGATACGCAGTATTTT
size: many
V: TRBV7-2
J: TRBJ2-3
D: TRBD2

CDR3: CASSSPAGAQETQYF
DNA: TGTGCCAGCAGCTCCCCCGCGGGGGCCCAAGAGACCCAGTACTTC
size: -
V: TRBV7-2
J: TRBJ2-5
D: -

CDR3: CASSPPQRQETQYF
DNA: TGTGCCAGCTCACCACCACAGCGGCAAGAGACCCAGTACTTC
size: few
V: TRBV18
J: TRBJ2-5
D: -

CDR3: CTAQPLNTEAFF
DNA: TGCACCGCTCAGCCTTTGAACACTGAAGCTTTCTTT
size: few
V: TRBV29-1
J: TRBJ1-1
D: -

CDR3: CASSEPRDSGGRDTQYF
DNA: TGCGCCAGCAGTGAGCCGAGGGATAGCGGGGGGCGAGATACGCAGTATTTT
size: -
V: TRBV10-2
J: TRBJ2-3
D: TRBD2

CDR3: CAISGVGRTGELFF
DNA: TGTGCCATCAGTGGAGTCGGGCGCACCGGGGAGCTGTTTTTT
size: -
V: TRBV10-3
J: TRBJ2-2
D: -

CDR3: CASSLRAGANTGELFF
DNA: TGTGCCAGCAGCCTCCGGGCGGGAGCCAACACCGGGGAGCTGTTTTTT
size: many
V: TRBV7-2
J: TRBJ2-2
D: TRBD2

CDR3: CASPAGTSYNEQFF
DNA: TGTGCCAGCCCAGCGGGGACTTCCTACAATGAGCAGTTCTTC
size: -
V: TRBV7-9
J: TRBJ2-1
D: TRBD2

CDR3: CASSLLAGGYQETQYF
DNA: TGTGCCAGCAGCCTACTAGCGGGAGGGTACCAAGAGACCCAGTACTTC
size: few
V: TRBV6-1
J: TRBJ2-5
D: TRBD2

CDR3: CASSSRDPLDTQYF
DNA: TGCGCCAGCAGTTCCCGGGACCCCCTGGATACGCAGTATTTT
size: once
V: TRBV5-1
J: TRBJ2-3
D: -

CDR3: CSASSRNFNQPQHF
DNA: TGCAGTGCCTCCTCCCGGAACTTCAATCAGCCCCAGCATTTT
size: -
V: TRBV20-1
J: TRBJ1-5
D: -

CDR3: CASSLDTTEAFF
DNA: TGTGCCAGCAGTTTGGACACCACTGAAGCTTTCTTT
size: many
V: TRBV12-3/TRBV12-4
J: TRBJ1-1
D: -

CDR3: CSASWDTAYEQYF
DNA: TGCAGTGCTAGTTGGGACACAGCCTACGAGCAGTACTTC
size: -
V: TRBV20-1
J: TRBJ2-7
D: -

CDR3: CASSLFEQFF
DNA: TGTGCCAGCAGCTTATTTGAGCAGTTCTTC
size: many
V: TRBV7-9
J: TRBJ2-1
D: -

CDR3: CATSKVTAEAFF
DNA: TGTGCCACCAGTAAGGTGACCGCTGAAGCTTTCTTT
size: few
V: TRBV24-1
J: TRBJ1-1
D: -

CDR3: CSARSGNSPLHF
DNA: TGCAGTGCTAGGAGCGGCAATTCACCCCTCCACTTT
size: few
V: TRBV20-1
J: TRBJ1-6
D: -

CDR3: CSVGNGYEQYF
DNA: TGCAGCGTTGGGAACGGATACGAGCAGTACTTC
size: many
V: TRBV29-1
J: TRBJ2-7
D: -

CDR3: CASSRRERTEAFF
DNA: TGTGCCAGCAGCCGCAGGGAGCGAACTGAAGCTTTCTTT
size: -
V: TRBV6-1
J: TRBJ1-1
D: -

CDR3: CASSRTSGSIASHEQYF
DNA: TGCGCCAGCAGCCGAACTAGCGGGAGTATTGCCTCTCACGAGCAGTACTTC
size: -
V: TRBV4-3
J: TRBJ2-7
D: TRBD2

CDR3: CASSSGTSGQETQYF
DNA: TGTGCCAGCAGCTCCGGGACTAGCGGACAAGAGACCCAGTACTTC
size: many
V: TRBV7-9
J: TRBJ2-5
D: TRBD2

CDR3: CASSLARGGSSYEQYF
DNA: TGTGCCAGCAGCTTAGCTAGGGGCGGGAGCTCCTACGAGCAGTACTTC
size: many
V: TRBV7-2
J: TRBJ2-7
D: TRBD2

CDR3: CSAPWTGGGGELFF
DNA: TGCAGTGCTCCATGGACAGGGGGGGGCGGGGAGCTGTTTTTT
size: -
V: TRBV20-1
J: TRBJ2-2
D: TRBD1

CDR3: CASRSSGGYEQYF
DNA: TGTGCCAGCCGATCTAGCGGGGGTTACGAGCAGTACTTC
size: few
V: TRBV6-6
J: TRBJ2-7
D: TRBD2

CDR3: CASSSGGALYNEQFF
DNA: TGCGCCAGCAGCTCAGGGGGCGCGTTGTACAATGAGCAGTTCTTC
size: few
V: TRBV5-1
J: TRBJ2-1
D: TRBD1

CDR3: CASSYSKGLGSYTF
DNA: TGTGCCAGCAGTTACTCGAAGGGTCTAGGTAGCTACACCTTC
size: many
V: TRBV6-5
J: TRBJ1-2
D: -

CDR3: CSVEPTGIPGNTIYF
DNA: TGCAGCGTAGAACCTACAGGGATCCCTGGAAACACCATATATTTT
size: many
V: TRBV29-1
J: TRBJ1-3
D: -

CDR3: CASRPVGFRGYTF
DNA: TGTGCCAGCCGCCCCGTCGGATTCCGGGGCTACACCTTC
size: few
V: TRBV12-3/TRBV12-4
J: TRBJ1-2
D: -

CDR3: CSATGGGGDTQYF
DNA: TGCAGTGCTACGGGGGGGGGAGGGGATACGCAGTATTTT
size: -
V: TRBV20-1
J: TRBJ2-3
D: TRBD2

CDR3: CASSFTGGLNTEAFF
DNA: TGTGCCAGCAGCTTTACAGGGGGCTTGAACACTGAAGCTTTCTTT
size: -
V: TRBV7-2
J: TRBJ1-1
D: TRBD1

CDR3: CASSSALHNTEAFF
DNA: TGCGCCAGCAGCTCCGCCCTCCATAACACTGAAGCTTTCTTT
size: few
V: TRBV5-1
J: TRBJ1-1
D: -

CDR3: CASSALGVYIQYF
DNA: TGTGCCAGCAGCGCACTCGGTGTTTACATTCAGTACTTC
size: -
V: TRBV7-2
J: TRBJ2-4
D: -

CDR3: CASSENSLPTDTQYF
DNA: TGTGCCAGCAGTGAGAACAGTTTACCCACAGATACGCAGTATTTT
size: -
V: TRBV2
J: TRBJ2-3
D: -

CDR3: CASSLGHYQETQYF
DNA: TGTGCCAGCAGCTTGGGTCACTATCAGGAGACCCAGTACTTC
size: -
V: TRBV13
J: TRBJ2-5
D: -

CDR3: CAIDPGISYNEQFF
DNA: TGTGCCATCGACCCGGGGATTAGCTACAATGAGCAGTTCTTC
size: -
V: TRBV6-1
J: TRBJ2-1
D: -

CDR3: CASAGTGREKLFF
DNA: TGTGCCAGCGCCGGGACAGGAAGAGAAAAACTGTTTTTT
size: -
V: TRBV6-5
J: TRBJ1-4
D: TRBD1

CDR3: CASSSFRGGDGTGELFF
DNA: TGTGCCAGCAGCTCCTTCCGGGGGGGAGACGGCACCGGGGAGCTGTTTTTT
size: few
V: TRBV7-9
J: TRBJ2-2
D: TRBD2

CDR3: CASSYGQGTYYEQYF
DNA: TGCGCCAGCAGCTACGGACAGGGGACATATTACGAGCAGTACTTC
size: few
V: TRBV5-1
J: TRBJ2-7
D: TRBD1

CDR3: CASSPGEGSTYEQYF
DNA: TGTGCCAGCTCCCCAGGGGAGGGATCAACCTACGAGCAGTACTTC
size: -
V: TRBV18
J: TRBJ2-7
D: -

CDR3: CASSLGQGSEWIF
DNA: TGTGCCAGCAGTTTAGGACAGGGGAGCGAGTGGATCTTC
size: many
V: TRBV12-3/TRBV12-4
J: TRBJ1-2
D: TRBD1

CDR3: CASSSGGRVYEQFF
DNA: TGTGCCAGCAGTTCGGGCGGGAGGGTATATGAGCAGTTCTTC
size: many
V: TRBV12-3/TRBV12-4
J: TRBJ2-1
D: TRBD2

CDR3: CSAGPGQGANTIYF
DNA: TGCAGTGCCGGACCGGGACAGGGCGCAAACACCATATATTTT
size: -
V: TRBV20-1
J: TRBJ1-3
D: TRBD1

CDR3: CASSQNAGLGNTIYF
DNA: TGTGCCAGCAGCCAAAATGCGGGGCTCGGAAACACCATATATTTT
size: -
V: TRBV3-1
J: TRBJ1-3
D: -

CDR3: CASSLVSGGPGEQYF
DNA: TGCGCCAGCAGCTTGGTGTCAGGGGGGCCGGGCGAGCAGTACTTC
size: -
V: TRBV5-1
J: TRBJ2-7
D: -

CDR3: CASSNGGAGSNSPLHF
DNA: TGTGCCAGCAGCAACGGGGGGGCAGGGTCTAATTCACCCCTCCACTTT
size: -
V: TRBV7-2
J: TRBJ1-6
D: -

CDR3: CSVESSEWAEAFF
DNA: TGCAGCGTTGAATCGTCGGAGTGGGCTGAAGCTTTCTTT
size: few
V: TRBV29-1
J: TRBJ1-1
D: -

CDR3: CASSPTAEGQYF
DNA: TGTGCCAGCTCACCAACGGCAGAGGGGCAGTACTTC
size: -
V: TRBV18
J: TRBJ2-7
D: -

CDR3: CSASAVFPGELFF
DNA: TGCAGTGCTAGTGCGGTCTTCCCCGGGGAGCTGTTTTTT
size: few
V: TRBV20-1
J: TRBJ2-2
D: -

CDR3: CASSLTPKRVLDEQFF
DNA: TGTGCCAGCAGCTTAACACCTAAACGAGTGCTGGATGAGCAGTTCTTC
size: few
V: TRBV7-3
J: TRBJ2-1
D: -

CDR3: CASSDGELFF
DNA: TGTGCCAGCAGTGATGGGGAGCTGTTTTTT
size: -
V: TRBV6-1
J: TRBJ2-2
D: -

CDR3: CASSRFEGQGYGYTF
DNA: TGTGCCAGCAGTCGTTTTGAGGGCCAGGGATATGGCTACACCTTC
size: -
V: TRBV7-6
J: TRBJ1-2
D: -

CDR3: CASSYEVGQDTEAFF
DNA: TGTGCCAGCAGTTACGAAGTAGGCCAAGACACTGAAGCTTTCTTT
size: -
V: TRBV6-5
J: TRBJ1-1
D: -

CDR3: CASSFGGQDYGYTF
DNA: TGTGCCAGCAGCTTTGGGGGCCAGGACTATGGCTACACCTTC
size: few
V: TRBV5-6
J: TRBJ1-2
D: -

CDR3: CASTDRGFETQYF
DNA: TGTGCCAGTACGGACAGGGGATTCGAGACCCAGTACTTC
size: few
V: TRBV19
J: TRBJ2-5
D: TRBD1

CDR3: CASSLTGGAQETQYF
DNA: TGTGCCAGCAGCTTAACTGGGGGGGCCCAAGAGACCCAGTACTTC
size: -
V: TRBV7-3
J: TRBJ2-5
D: -

CDR3: CASTSRGTRKGHPYEQYF
DNA: TGTGCCAGCACCTCAAGGGGAACCCGAAAGGGACACCCATACGAGCAGTACTTC
size: few
V: TRBV14
J: TRBJ2-7
D: -